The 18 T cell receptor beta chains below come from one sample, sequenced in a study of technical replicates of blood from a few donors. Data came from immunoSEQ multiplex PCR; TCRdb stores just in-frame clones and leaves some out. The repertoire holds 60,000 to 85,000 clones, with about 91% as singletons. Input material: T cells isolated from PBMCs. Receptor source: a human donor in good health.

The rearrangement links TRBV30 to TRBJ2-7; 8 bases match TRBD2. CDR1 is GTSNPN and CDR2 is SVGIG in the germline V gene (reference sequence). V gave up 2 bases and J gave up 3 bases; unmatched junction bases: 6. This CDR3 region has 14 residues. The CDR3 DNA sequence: TGTGCCTGGAGTTCTAGCGGGCTCGACTACGAGCAGTACTTC. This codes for CAWSSSGLDYEQYF.

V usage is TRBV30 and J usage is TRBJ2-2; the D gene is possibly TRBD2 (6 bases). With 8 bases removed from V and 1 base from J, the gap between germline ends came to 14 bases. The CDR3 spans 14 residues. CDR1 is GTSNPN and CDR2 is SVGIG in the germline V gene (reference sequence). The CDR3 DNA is TGTGCCCGAGGTACTAGCTTGAACACCGGGGAGCTGTTTTTT. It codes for CARGTSLNTGELFF.

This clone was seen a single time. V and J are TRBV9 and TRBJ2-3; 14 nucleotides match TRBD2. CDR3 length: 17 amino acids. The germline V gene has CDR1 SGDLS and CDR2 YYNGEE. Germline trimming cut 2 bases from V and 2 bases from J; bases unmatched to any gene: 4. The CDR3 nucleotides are TGTGCCAGCAGCGTTAAGACTAGCGGGAGGGCCACAGATACGCAGTATTTT. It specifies CASSVKTSGRATDTQYF.

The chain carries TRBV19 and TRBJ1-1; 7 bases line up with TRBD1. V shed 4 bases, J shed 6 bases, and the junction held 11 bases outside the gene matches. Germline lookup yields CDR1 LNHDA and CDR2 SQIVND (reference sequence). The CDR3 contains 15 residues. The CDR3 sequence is CASSTDTWGQPEAFF. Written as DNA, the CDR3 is TGTGCCAGTAGTACGGATACCTGGGGACAGCCTGAAGCTTTCTTT.

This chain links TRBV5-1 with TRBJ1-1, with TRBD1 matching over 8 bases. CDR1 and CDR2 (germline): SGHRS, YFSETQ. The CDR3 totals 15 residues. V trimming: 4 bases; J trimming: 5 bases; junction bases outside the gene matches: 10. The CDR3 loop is CASSPDPGQATEAFF. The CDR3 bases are TGCGCCAGCAGCCCGGACCCGGGACAGGCGACTGAAGCTTTCTTT.

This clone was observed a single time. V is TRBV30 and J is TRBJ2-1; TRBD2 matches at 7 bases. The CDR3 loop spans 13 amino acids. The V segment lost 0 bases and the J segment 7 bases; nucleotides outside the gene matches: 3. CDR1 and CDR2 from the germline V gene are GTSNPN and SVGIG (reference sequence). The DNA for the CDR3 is TGTGCCTGGAGTGTAACTAGCGCAAATGAGCAGTTCTTC. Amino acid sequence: CAWSVTSANEQFF.

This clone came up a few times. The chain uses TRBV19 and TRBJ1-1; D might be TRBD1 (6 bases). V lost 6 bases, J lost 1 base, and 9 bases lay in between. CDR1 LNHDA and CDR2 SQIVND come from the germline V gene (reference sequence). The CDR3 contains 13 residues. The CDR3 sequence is CASRIQGNTEAFF. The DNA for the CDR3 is TGTGCCAGTAGGATACAGGGGAACACTGAAGCTTTCTTT. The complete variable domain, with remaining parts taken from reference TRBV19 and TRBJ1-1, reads DGGITQSPKYLFRKEGQNVTLSCEQNLNHDAMYWYRQDPGQGLRLIYYSQIVNDFQKGDIAEGYSVSREKKESFPLTVTSAQKNPTAFYLCASRIQGNTEAFFGQGTRLTVV.

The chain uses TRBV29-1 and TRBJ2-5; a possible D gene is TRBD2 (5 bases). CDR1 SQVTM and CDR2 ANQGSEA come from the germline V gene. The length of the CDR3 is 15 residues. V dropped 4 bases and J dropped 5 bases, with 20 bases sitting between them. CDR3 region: CSVAALREPEETQYF. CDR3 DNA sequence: TGCAGCGTTGCCGCTTTGAGGGAGCCCGAGGAGACCCAGTACTTC.

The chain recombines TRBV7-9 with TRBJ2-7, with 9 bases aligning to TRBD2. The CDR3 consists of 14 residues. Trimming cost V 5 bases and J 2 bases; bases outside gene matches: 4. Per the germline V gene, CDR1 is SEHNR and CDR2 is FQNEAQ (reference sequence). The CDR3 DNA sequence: TGTGCCAGCAGCATCCTAGCGGGGCCCTACGAGCAGTACTTC. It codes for CASSILAGPYEQYF.

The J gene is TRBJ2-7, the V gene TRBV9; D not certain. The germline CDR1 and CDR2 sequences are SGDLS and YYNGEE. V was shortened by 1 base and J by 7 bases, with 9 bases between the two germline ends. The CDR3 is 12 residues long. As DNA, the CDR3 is TGTGCCAGCAGCGTACCTACGGGTGAGCAGTACTTC. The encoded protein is CASSVPTGEQYF. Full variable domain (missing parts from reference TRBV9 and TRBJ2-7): DSGVTQTPKHLITATGQRVTLRCSPRSGDLSVYWYQQSLDQGLQFLIQYYNGEERAKGNILERFSAQQFPDLHSELNLSSLELGDSALYFCASSVPTGEQYFGPGTRLTVT.

The CDR3: CASNRDRDYSNTEAFF. The CDR3 DNA sequence: TGTGCCAGTAACCGGGACAGGGACTATTCGAACACTGAAGCTTTCTTT. The gene calls are TRBV2 and TRBJ1-1; 9 nucleotides align to TRBD1. The CDR3 spans 16 residues. The germline V gene has CDR1 SNHLY and CDR2 FYNNEI. The V segment lost 9 bases and the J segment 1 base; nucleotides outside the gene matches: 12.

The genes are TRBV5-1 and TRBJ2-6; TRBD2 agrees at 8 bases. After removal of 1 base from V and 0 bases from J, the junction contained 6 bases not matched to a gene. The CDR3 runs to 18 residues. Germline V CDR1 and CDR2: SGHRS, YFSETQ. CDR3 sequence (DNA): TGCGCCAGCAGCTTGACTAGCGGTGCACTCTCTGGGGCCAACGTCCTGACTTTC. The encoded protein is CASSLTSGALSGANVLTF.

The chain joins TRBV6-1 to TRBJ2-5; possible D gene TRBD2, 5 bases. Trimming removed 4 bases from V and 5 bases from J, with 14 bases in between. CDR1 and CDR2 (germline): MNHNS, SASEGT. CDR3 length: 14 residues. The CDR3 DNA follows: TGTGCCAGCAGTGTCGGAAGGGAGAGGGAGACCCAGTACTTC. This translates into CASSVGRERETQYF.

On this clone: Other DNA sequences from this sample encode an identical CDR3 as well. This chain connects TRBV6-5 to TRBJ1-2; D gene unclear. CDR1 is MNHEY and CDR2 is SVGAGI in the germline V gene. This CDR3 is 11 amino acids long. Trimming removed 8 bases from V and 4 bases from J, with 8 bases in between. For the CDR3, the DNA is TGTGCCAGCCGGAGAGGCTATGGCTACACCTTC. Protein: CASRRGYGYTF.

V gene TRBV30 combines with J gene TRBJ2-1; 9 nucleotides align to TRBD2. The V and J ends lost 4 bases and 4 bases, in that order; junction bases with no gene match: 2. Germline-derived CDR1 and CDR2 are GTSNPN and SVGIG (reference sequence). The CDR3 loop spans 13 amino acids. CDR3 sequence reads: CAWTSGTYNEQFF. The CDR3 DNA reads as TGTGCCTGGACTAGCGGGACGTACAATGAGCAGTTCTTC.

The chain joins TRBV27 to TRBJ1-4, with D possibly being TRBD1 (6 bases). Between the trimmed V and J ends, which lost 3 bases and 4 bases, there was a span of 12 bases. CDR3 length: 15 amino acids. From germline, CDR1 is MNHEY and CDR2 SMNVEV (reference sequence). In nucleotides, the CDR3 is TGTGCCAGCAGTTTCCGGACAGAATTTAATGAAAAACTGTTTTTT. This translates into CASSFRTEFNEKLFF.

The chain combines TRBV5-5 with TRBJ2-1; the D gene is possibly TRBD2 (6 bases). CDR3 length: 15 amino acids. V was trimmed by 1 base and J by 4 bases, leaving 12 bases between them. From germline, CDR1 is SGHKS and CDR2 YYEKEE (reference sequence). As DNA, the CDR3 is TGTGCCAGCAGCTTGATGGCTAGCGTATACAATGAGCAGTTCTTC. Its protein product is CASSLMASVYNEQFF.

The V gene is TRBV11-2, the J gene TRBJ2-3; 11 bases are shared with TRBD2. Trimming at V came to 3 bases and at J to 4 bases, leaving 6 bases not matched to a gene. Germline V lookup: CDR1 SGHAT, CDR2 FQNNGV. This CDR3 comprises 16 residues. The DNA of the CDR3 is TGTGCCAGCAGCTTGGGGGTACTAGCGGGAGCAGATACGCAGTATTTT. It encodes CASSLGVLAGADTQYF.